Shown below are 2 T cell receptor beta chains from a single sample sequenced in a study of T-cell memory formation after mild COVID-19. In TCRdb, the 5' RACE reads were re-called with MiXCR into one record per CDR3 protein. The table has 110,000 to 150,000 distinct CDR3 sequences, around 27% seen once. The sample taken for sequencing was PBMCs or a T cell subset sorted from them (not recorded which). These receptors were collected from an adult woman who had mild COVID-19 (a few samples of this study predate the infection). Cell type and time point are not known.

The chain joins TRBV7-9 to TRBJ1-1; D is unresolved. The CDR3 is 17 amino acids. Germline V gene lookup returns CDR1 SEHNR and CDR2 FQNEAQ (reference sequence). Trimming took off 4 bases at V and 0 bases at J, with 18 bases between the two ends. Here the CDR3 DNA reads TGTGCCAGCAGCTGGCATTCTTCGGCAAGACTGAACACTGAAGCTTTCTTT. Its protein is CASSWHSSARLNTEAFF.

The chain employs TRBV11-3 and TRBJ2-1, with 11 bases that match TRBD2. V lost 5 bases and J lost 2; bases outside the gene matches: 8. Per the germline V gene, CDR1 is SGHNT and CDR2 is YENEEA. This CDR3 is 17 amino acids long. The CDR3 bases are TGTGCCAGCAGCGCTCGACTAGCGGGAACCGCCTACAATGAGCAGTTCTTC. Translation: CASSARLAGTAYNEQFF.